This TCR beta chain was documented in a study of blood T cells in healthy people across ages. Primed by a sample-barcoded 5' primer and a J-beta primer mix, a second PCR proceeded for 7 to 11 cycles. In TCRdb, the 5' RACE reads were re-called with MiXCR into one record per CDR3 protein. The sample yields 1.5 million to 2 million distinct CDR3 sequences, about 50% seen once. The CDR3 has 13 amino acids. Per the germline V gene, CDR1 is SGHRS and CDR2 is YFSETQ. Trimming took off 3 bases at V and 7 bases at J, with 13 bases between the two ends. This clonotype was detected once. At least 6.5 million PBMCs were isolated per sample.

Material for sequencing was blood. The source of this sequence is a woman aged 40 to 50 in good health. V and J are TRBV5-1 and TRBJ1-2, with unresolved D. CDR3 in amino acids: CASSSVDGSGYTF. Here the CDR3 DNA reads TGCGCCAGCAGCTCCGTCGACGGAAGTGGCTACACCTTC.